Listed below are T cell receptor beta chains from one sample, sequenced in a study of identical twins' blood T cells. TCRdb fed the 5' RACE reads into MiXCR, producing one record per CDR3 protein. The profile shows hundreds of thousands of distinct CDR3 sequences, around 30% of them singletons. Input material: PBMCs. The receptors were sampled from a woman aged 18 to 55 in good health. CDR3s leave out the opening cysteine and the closing phenylalanine or tryptophan.

TRBV15 | ATGRASTTGSEKLF
TRBV25-1 | ATQGGGNYNEQF
TRBV7-9 | ASSSGGYRTGELF
TRBV11-2 | ASSSREETQY
TRBV18 | ASSLSGGVILTQH
TRBV12-3/TRBV12-4 | ASSFQGYGYT
TRBV27 | ASSFKGDRGYNEQF
TRBV6-5 | ASSRLQFNYGYT
TRBV18 | ASSPTGFEQY
TRBV11-2 | ASSQVAGSSTDTQY
TRBV28 | ASIPGLSYEQY
TRBV19 | ASRFGGSNQPQH
TRBV7-2 | ASSSGATNYGYT
TRBV30 | AWSLGPGNTEAF
TRBV5-1 | ASSLLGNEQF
TRBV5-1 | ASSFLGTSGSEETQY
TRBV20-1 | SASNPGQGFTGELF
TRBV7-9 | ASSNRRGRQTNYGYT
TRBV6-4 | ASSEGTGGNEQF
TRBV3-1 | ASSPRGGEQY
TRBV6-2/TRBV6-3 | ASSRANRGSGELF
TRBV11-3 | ASSSRGFTGELF
TRBV9 | ASSQGVTGELF
TRBV20-1 | SARLRYRGTEAF
TRBV7-9 | ASSEATGANVLT
TRBV5-1 | ASSLGSSGVGNEQF
TRBV7-9 | ASSLVEALYNEQF
TRBV2 | ASSESGRGYT
TRBV7-9 | ASSSSLGGGNQPQH